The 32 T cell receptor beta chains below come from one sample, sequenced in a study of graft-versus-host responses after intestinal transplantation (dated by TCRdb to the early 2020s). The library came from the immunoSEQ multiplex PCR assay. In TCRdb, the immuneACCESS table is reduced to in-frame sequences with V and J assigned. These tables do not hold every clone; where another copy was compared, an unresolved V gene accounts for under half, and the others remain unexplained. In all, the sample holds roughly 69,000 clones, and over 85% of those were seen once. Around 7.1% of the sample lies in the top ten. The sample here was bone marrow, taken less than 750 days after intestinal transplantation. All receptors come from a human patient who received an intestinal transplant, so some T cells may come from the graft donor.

CDR3 nucleotides: TGTGCCAGCAGTCTATGGACAGGCGAAGCTTTCTTT. It is translated as CASSLWTGEAFF. The chain combines TRBV6-5 with TRBJ1-1; 7 bases fit TRBD1. Germline V gene sequence: CDR1 MNHEY, CDR2 SVGAGI. The V segment lost 5 bases and the J segment 8 bases; nucleotides outside the gene matches: 5. This CDR3 has 12 residues.

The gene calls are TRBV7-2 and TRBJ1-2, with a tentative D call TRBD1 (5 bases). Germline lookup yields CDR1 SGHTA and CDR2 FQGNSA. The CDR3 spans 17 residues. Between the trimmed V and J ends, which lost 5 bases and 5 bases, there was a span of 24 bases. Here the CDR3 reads CASSHPGLILQGYGYTF. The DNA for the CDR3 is TGTGCCAGCAGCCACCCGGGCCTCATACTCCAGGGTTATGGCTACACCTTC.

This CDR3 is CASSLKGEADGYTF. CDR3 sequence (DNA): TGTGCCAGCAGTTTGAAGGGAGAGGCTGATGGCTACACCTTC. The chain employs TRBV27 and TRBJ1-2; no clear D. CDR1 MNHEY and CDR2 SMNVEV come from the germline V gene (reference sequence). The ends were cut back, 3 bases at V and 6 bases at J, with 14 bases in the middle. CDR3 length: 14 amino acids.

The CDR3 spells CASRGGRGYEQYF. CDR3 in DNA: TGTGCCAGCAGGGGGGGACGCGGCTACGAGCAGTACTTC. The chain is built from TRBV6-5 and TRBJ2-7; possible D gene TRBD2, 6 bases. Germline-derived CDR1 and CDR2 are MNHEY and SVGAGI. This CDR3 contains 13 residues. V lost 6 bases to trimming and J lost 3 bases, with 12 bases between them.

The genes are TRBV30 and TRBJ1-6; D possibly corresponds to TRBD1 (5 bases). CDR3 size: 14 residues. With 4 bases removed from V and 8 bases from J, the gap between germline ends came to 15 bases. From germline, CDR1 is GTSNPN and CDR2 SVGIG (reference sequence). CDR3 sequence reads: CAWTRWGSDSPLHF. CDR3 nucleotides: TGTGCCTGGACCAGGTGGGGGTCGGATTCACCCCTCCACTTT.

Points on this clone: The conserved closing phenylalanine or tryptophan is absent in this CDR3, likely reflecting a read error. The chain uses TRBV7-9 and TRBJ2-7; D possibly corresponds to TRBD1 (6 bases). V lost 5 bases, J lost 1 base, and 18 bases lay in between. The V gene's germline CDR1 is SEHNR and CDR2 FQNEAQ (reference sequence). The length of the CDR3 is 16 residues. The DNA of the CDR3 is TGTGCCAGCAGCCCATTGGACAGCCAGAGTTCCTACGAGCAGTACCTC. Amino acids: CASSPLDSQSSYEQYL.

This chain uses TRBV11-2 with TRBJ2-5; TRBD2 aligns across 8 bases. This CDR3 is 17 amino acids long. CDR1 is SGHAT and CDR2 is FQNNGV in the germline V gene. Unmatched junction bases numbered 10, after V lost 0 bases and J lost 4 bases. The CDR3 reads CASSLDPSVAGPETQYF. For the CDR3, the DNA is TGTGCCAGCAGCTTAGACCCGTCAGTAGCGGGACCAGAGACCCAGTACTTC.

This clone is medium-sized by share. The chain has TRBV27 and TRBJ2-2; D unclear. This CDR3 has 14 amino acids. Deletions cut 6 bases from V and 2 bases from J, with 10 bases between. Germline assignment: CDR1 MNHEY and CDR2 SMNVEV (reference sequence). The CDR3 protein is CASSFTANTGELFF. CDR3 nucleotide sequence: TGTGCCAGCAGCTTTACGGCTAACACCGGGGAGCTGTTTTTT.

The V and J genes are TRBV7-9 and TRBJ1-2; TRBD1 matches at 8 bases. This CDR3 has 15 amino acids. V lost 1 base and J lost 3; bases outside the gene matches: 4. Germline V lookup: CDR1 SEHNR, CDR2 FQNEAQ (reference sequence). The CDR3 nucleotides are TGTGCCAGCAGCTTAGGGGACAGGCCTTACTATGGCTACACCTTC. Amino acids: CASSLGDRPYYGYTF. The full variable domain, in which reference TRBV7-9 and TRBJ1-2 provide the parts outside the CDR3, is DTGVSQNPRHKITKRGQNVTFRCDPISEHNRLYWYRQTLGQGPEFLTYFQNEAQLEKSRLLSDRFSAERPKGSFSTLEIQRTEQGDSAMYLCASSLGDRPYYGYTFGSGTRLTVV.

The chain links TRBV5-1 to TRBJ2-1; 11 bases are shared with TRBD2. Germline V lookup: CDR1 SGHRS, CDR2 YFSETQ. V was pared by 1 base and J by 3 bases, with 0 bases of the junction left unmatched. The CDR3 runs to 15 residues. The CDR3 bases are TGCGCCAGCAGCTTGCTAGCGGGGGGCTACAATGAGCAGTTCTTC. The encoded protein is CASSLLAGGYNEQFF. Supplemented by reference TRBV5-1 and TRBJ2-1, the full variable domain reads KAGVTQTPRYLIKTRGQQVTLSCSPISGHRSVSWYQQTPGQGLQFLFEYFSETQRNKGNFPGRFSGRQFSNSRSEMNVSTLELGDSALYLCASSLLAGGYNEQFFGPGTRLTVL.

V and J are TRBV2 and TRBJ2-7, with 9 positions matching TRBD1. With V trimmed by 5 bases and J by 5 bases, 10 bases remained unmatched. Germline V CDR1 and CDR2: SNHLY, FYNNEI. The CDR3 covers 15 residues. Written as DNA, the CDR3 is TGTGCCAGCAGTCCGGGACAGGGACTTTTGGACGAGCAGTACTTC. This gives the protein CASSPGQGLLDEQYF.

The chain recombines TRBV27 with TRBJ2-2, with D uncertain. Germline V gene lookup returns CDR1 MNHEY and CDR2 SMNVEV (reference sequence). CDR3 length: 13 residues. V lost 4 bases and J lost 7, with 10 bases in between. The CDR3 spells CASSYYSSGELFF. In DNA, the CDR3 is TGTGCCAGCAGTTATTATTCTAGCGGGGAGCTGTTTTTT.

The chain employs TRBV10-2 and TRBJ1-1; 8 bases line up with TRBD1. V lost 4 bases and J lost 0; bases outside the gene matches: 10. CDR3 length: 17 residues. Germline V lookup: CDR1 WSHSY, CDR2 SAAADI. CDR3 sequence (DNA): TGCGCCAGCAGTGGACAGGGGCCCCTGATAATGAACACTGAAGCTTTCTTT. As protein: CASSGQGPLIMNTEAFF.

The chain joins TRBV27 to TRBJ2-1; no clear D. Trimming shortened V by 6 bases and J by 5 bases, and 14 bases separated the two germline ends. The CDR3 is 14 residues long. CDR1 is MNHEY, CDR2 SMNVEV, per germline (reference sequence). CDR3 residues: CASSQLPMNNEQFF. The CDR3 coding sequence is TGTGCCAGCAGCCAACTTCCGATGAACAATGAGCAGTTCTTC.

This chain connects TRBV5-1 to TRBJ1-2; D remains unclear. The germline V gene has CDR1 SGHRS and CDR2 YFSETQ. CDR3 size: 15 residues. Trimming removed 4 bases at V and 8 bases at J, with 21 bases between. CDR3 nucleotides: TGCGCCAGCAGCCGACGTGAGCCAGAAGGAGGCGGCTACACCTTC. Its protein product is CASSRREPEGGGYTF.

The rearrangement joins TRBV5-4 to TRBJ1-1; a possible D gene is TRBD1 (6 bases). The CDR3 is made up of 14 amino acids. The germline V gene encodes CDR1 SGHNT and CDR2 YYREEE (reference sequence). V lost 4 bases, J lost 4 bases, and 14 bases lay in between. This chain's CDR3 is CASSLRGGATEAFF. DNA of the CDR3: TGTGCCAGCAGCCTAAGGGGGGGGGCCACTGAAGCTTTCTTT.

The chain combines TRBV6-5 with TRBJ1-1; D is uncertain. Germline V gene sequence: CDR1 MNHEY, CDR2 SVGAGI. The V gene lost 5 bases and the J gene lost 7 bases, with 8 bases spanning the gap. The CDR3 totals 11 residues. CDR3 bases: TGTGCCAGCAGTGATGAGGTTGAAGCTTTCTTT. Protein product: CASSDEVEAFF.

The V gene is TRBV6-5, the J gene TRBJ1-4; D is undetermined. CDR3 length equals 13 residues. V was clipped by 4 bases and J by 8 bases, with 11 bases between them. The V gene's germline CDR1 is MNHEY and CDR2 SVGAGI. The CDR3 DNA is TGTGCCAGCAGTTCAGATAGTACGGAAAAACTGTTTTTT. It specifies CASSSDSTEKLFF.

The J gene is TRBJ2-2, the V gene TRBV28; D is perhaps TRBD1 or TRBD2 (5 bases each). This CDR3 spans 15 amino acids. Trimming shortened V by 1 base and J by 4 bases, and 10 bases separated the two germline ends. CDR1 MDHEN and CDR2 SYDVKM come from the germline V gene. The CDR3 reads CASSLYWGTTGELFF. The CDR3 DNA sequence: TGTGCCAGCAGTTTATATTGGGGGACCACCGGGGAGCTGTTTTTT.

CDR3 in amino acids: CASSDWGGPEQPQHF. The CDR3 coding sequence is TGCGCCAGCAGCGACTGGGGTGGGCCGGAACAGCCCCAGCATTTT. The V gene is TRBV5-1, the J gene TRBJ1-5; D unresolved. The CDR3 spans 15 residues. Germline lookup yields CDR1 SGHRS and CDR2 YFSETQ. V lost 4 bases to trimming and J lost 7 bases, with 18 bases between them.

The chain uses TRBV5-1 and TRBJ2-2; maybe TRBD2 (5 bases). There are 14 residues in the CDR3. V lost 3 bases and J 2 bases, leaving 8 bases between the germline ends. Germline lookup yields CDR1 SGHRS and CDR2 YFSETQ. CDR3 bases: TGCGCCAGCAGCTCCGGGGTCAACACCGGGGAGCTGTTTTTT. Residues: CASSSGVNTGELFF. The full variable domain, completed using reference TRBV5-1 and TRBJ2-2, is KAGVTQTPRYLIKTRGQQVTLSCSPISGHRSVSWYQQTPGQGLQFLFEYFSETQRNKGNFPGRFSGRQFSNSRSEMNVSTLELGDSALYLCASSSGVNTGELFFGEGSRLTVL.

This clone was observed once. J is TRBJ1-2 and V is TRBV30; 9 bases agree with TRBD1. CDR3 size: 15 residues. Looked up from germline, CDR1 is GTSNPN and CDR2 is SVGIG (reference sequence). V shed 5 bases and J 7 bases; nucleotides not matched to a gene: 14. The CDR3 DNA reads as TGTGCCTGGTCAAAAAAACAGGGGGCGCATAGTGGCTACACCTTC. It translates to CAWSKKQGAHSGYTF.

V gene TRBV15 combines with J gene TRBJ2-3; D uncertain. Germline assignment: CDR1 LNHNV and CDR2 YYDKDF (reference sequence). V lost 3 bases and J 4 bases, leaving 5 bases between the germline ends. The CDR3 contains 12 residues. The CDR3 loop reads CATSSPADTQYF. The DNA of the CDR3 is TGTGCCACCAGCAGCCCCGCAGATACGCAGTATTTT.

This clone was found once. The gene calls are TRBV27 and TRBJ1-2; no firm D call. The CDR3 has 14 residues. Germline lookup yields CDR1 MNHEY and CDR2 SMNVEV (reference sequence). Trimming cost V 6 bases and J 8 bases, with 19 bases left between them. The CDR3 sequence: CASRKHVPRGGYTF. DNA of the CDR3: TGTGCCAGCAGGAAACACGTTCCTAGAGGCGGCTACACCTTC.

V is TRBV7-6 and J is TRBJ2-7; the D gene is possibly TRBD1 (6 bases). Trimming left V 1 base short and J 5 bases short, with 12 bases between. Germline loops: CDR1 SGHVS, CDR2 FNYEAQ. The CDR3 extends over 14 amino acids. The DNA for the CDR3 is TGTGCCAGCAGCTTAGTTGGGGGCATCAACGAGCAGTACTTC. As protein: CASSLVGGINEQYF. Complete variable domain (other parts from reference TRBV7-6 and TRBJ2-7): GAGVSQSPRYKVTKRGQDVALRCDPISGHVSLYWYRQALGQGPEFLTYFNYEAQQDKSGLPNDRFSAERPEGSISTLTIQRTEQRDSAMYRCASSLVGGINEQYFGPGTRLTVT.

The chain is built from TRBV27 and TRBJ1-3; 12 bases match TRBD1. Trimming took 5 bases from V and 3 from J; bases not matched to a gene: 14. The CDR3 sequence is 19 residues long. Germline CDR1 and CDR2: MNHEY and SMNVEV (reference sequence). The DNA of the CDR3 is TGTGCCAGCAGTACACATCCCGGGACAGGGGGCGATTTTGGAAACACCATATATTTT. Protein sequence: CASSTHPGTGGDFGNTIYF.

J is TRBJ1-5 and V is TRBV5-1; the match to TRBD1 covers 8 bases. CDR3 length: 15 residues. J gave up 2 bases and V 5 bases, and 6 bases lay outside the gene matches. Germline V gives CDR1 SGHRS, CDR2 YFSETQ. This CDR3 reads CASRTGTGGNQPQHF. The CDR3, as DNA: TGCGCCAGCAGAACCGGGACAGGCGGCAATCAGCCCCAGCATTTT.

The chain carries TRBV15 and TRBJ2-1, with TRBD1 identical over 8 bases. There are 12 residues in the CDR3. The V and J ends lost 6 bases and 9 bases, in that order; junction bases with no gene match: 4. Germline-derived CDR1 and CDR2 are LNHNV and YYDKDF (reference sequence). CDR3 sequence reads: CATRGTGGEQFF. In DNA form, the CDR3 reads TGTGCCACCAGAGGAACAGGGGGTGAGCAGTTCTTC.

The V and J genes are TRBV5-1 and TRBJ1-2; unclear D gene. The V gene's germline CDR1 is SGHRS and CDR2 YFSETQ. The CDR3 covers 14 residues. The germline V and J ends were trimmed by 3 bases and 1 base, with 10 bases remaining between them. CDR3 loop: CASSSSPRNYGYTF. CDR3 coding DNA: TGCGCCAGCAGCTCCTCTCCACGTAACTATGGCTACACCTTC.

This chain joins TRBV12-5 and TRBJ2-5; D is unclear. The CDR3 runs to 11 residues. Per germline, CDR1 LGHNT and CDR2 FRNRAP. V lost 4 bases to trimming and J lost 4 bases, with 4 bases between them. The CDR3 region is CASGSRETQYF. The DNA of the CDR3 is TGTGCTAGTGGTTCTCGAGAGACCCAGTACTTC. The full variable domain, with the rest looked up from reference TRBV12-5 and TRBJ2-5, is DARVTQTPRHKVTEMGQEVTMRCQPILGHNTVFWYRQTMMQGLELLAYFRNRAPLDDSGMPKDRFSAEMPDATLATLKIQPSEPRDSAVYFCASGSRETQYFGPGTRLLVL.

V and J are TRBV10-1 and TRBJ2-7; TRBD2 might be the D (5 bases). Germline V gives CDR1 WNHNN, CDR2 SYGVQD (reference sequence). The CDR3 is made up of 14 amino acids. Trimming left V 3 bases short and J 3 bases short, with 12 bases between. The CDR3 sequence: CASSEAPGIYEQYF. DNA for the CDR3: TGCGCCAGCAGTGAAGCACCCGGGATCTACGAGCAGTACTTC.

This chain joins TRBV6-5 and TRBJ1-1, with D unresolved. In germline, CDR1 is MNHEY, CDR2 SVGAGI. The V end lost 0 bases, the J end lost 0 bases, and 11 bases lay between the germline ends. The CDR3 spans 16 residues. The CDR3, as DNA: TGTGCCAGCAGTTACTCGATCCAGGATATGAACACTGAAGCTTTCTTT. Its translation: CASSYSIQDMNTEAFF.